This T cell receptor (beta chain) was obtained from a study of CD8 T cells in ankylosing spondylitis. Study-level results: What appeared characteristic of ankylosing spondylitis blood was a TCR beta motif of fewer than ten highly homologous variants.

CDR1 and CDR2 from the germline V gene are MNHEY and SVGEGT. V dropped 5 bases and J dropped 1 base, with 13 bases sitting between them. This CDR3 has 15 residues. Concerning this clonotype: Antigen unknown.

Each CDR3 protein is one row after TCRdb ran MiXCR on the 5' RACE reads. The sample has about 800,000 distinct CDR3 sequences; approximately 10% are singletons. The source material was blood, either unsorted or a sorted T cell fraction (not recorded which). The TCR sequence derives from a male donor with ankylosing spondylitis. The rearrangement uses TRBV6-2 or TRBV6-3 and TRBJ2-3, with a tentative D call TRBD2 (6 bases). DNA of the CDR3: TGTGCCAGCAGTCTGGCCCCGGGGGGCACAGATACGCAGTATTTT. Amino acids: CASSLAPGGTDTQYF.